The clone carrying this T cell receptor (beta chain) was counted only a few times. This record comes from a study of blood T cell repertoires in COVID-19. Study details: Some COVID-19 samples were acute and others convalescent; all came from the United States, Italy and Spain.

Germline V CDR1 and CDR2: MDHEN, SYDVKM. The CDR3 is 14 amino acids. V shed 6 bases and J shed 0 bases, with 8 bases lying between them. Participant-reported clinical history was the basis for cohort assignment. Per the study methods: Reference gene primer amplification gave nucleated cell count estimates. Generated by immunoSEQ multiplex PCR, the TCRdb table keeps only in-frame clones and is missing some. The DNA gave D and trimming, while V, J and clone size come from that table. Of a few hundred thousand clones in the sample, about 91% were seen once. V gene TRBV28 combines with J gene TRBJ1-4; D remains unclear. The TCR was taken from a woman aged 40 to 50 with acute COVID-19. The sample was PBMCs or T cells enriched from blood (not recorded which). The CDR3 loop is CASRLGSTNEKLFF. The CDR3 nucleotides are TGTGCCAGCAGGCTCGGTTCAACTAATGAAAAACTGTTTTTT.